The source of this TCR beta chain is a study of OX40 agonist ivuxolimab in advanced cancers. Regarding the complete study: The costimulatory receptor OX40 (CD134) was targeted by ivuxolimab, a fully human IgG2 agonistic monoclonal antibody. Intravenous ivuxolimab was administered to patients every 2 weeks at six dose levels: 0.01, 0.1, 0.3, 1.5, 3 and 10 mg/kg. Among the approximately 54 dose-escalation patients, roughly 20 had hepatocellular carcinoma, approximately 15 melanoma, 9 renal cell carcinoma and 9 head and neck cancer. The dose-escalation cohort was 80% to 90% male with a mean age of about 54 years, ranging from roughly 20 to 85. Patients were allowed to have had prior anti-PD-1, anti-PD-L1 or anti-CTLA-4 therapy, and approximately 40% of the dose-escalation patients had been treated with checkpoint inhibitors. Partial responses were achieved by three dose-escalation patients, of whom one had hepatocellular carcinoma and two had cutaneous melanoma. The point of sequencing TCRbeta in the periphery was to test whether ivuxolimab changed TCR sequence diversity and drove clonal T-cell expansion. The monotherapy dose-escalation portion (N ≈ 50 patients) of the phase I ivuxolimab trial is reported in the paper.

The CDR3 numbers 14 residues from cysteine through phenylalanine. The DNA shown is the 42-base CDR3, in frame from base 1. V is pruned by 2 bases and J by 6 bases, leaving 5 bases of the junction without a gene match. CDR1 and CDR2 are drawn from the germline V gene (reference sequence): MNHEY, SMNVEV. Paper-wide results and their limitations: In the 0.1-3.0 mg/kg groups, partial responders had among the lowest normalized peripheral clonal expansion, particularly in CD8+ T cells. Which antigens the clonally expanded peripheral T cells were specific for was not determined. After ivuxolimab, expanded clones were on average more numerous among CD8+ T cells than among CD4+ T cells. At doses from 0.1 to 3.0 mg/kg, clonal expansion was seen in both CD4+ and CD8+ blood T cells between baseline and week 6. Low levels of normalized T-cell clonal expansion were also seen in some patients who did not respond.

Genomic DNA was isolated from the sorted cells so that the TCRbeta CDR3 region could be sequenced. The immunoSEQ Assay was used for sequencing of TCRbeta CDR3 regions. TCRdb holds this immuneACCESS table with in-frame rearrangements only. Some clones are missing; in checked studies, unresolved V genes explain under half, and the rest has no known cause. The sample table records tens of thousands of clones; approximately 92% of these occur just once. Clones ranked in the top ten supply less than 0.2% of the sample. The trial excluded patients who had a history of autoimmune disease or who were on systemic immunosuppression. Peripheral blood for TCR sequencing was collected from all dose cohorts at baseline, on cycle 4 day 1, and on cycle 7 day 1. The samples were drawn from a first-in-human, open-label, multicenter phase I dose-escalation trial of ivuxolimab. Adults with locally advanced or metastatic head and neck squamous cell, hepatocellular, melanoma or renal cell carcinoma were enrolled in the trial. Before TCR sequencing, CD4+ T cells and CD8+ T cells were sorted from peripheral blood as separate populations.

For this clone: No cognate antigen has been identified for it. Base qualities are not at hand, and no much larger clone is one base apart.

The origin of this receptor is an adult with an advanced solid tumor such as melanoma, head and neck, liver or kidney cancer. Here the sequenced sample was CD4+ or CD8+ T cells sorted from blood, taken in a trial of the OX40 agonist ivuxolimab. The V and J genes are TRBV27 and TRBJ2-7; 9 bases in between match TRBD2. The CDR3 amino acid sequence is: CASSLAGGLVEQYF. The nucleotide sequence reads as follows: TGTGCCAGCAGTTTAGCGGGAGGGTTGGTCGAGCAGTACTTC.